This paragraph reports one T cell receptor (beta chain). Its antigen is not known. Germline V gene lookup returns CDR1 SGHVS and CDR2 FQNEAQ. Trimming cost V 1 base and J 7 bases, with 14 bases left between them. The CDR3 runs to 14 residues. Described treatment: therapeutic diphenylcyclopropenone sensitization with weekly scalp DPC. At every patch-test visit, blood was drawn before the patch test was applied. The library tagged each cDNA molecule with unique molecular identifiers. Original handling: Sample-level TCR yields exhibited a median of approximately 88,000, with a range of 23,224 to 690,600. MiXCR, applied by TCRdb to the reads, yields one record per CDR3 protein. The authors' filters were not applied to this entry. The sample holds about 4,400 distinct CDR3 sequences, 49% seen once. The data were taken from a study of human T cells and chemical hapten exposure. General observations from the study: Counts of TCRs above 1 in 1000 frequency stayed unchanged with DPC sensitization.

The TCR comes from an adult with alopecia areata. Some clones in this sample may be carry-over from other donors' samples. This table probably holds off-target reads from a library built for another chain. Sequenced here: whole blood, sampled before DPC sensitization or 2, 6, or about 24 weeks after (not recorded which). The chain links TRBV7-8 to TRBJ2-7; D is undetermined. The chain's CDR3 is CASSLGQNAREQYF. CDR3 sequence (DNA): TGTGCCAGCAGCTTAGGGCAGAACGCCCGGGAGCAGTACTTC.